These T cell receptor beta chains were read from a single sample in a study of cytomegalovirus exposure and HLA in healthy donors. The data were produced by immunoSEQ multiplex PCR, yet TCRdb's version contains in-frame clones alone and is incomplete. The sample contains around 130,000 clones, roughly 86% of which appear only once. The sequenced sample consisted of PBMCs. The receptor set was obtained from a man aged 30-40 years in good health and CMV-seronegative. Each CDR3 is given with its conserved first and last residue. Each record gives: J gene, V gene, CDR3 protein.

j_gene: TRBJ2-2
v_gene: TRBV28
CDR3aa: CASSPRRTGWDTGELFF

j_gene: TRBJ2-5
v_gene: TRBV19
CDR3aa: CASSMRDRRQETQYF

j_gene: TRBJ2-6
v_gene: TRBV6-5
CDR3aa: CASSYQGLVGANVLTF

j_gene: TRBJ2-2
v_gene: TRBV4-1
CDR3aa: CASSQDPRQGTGELFF

j_gene: TRBJ2-7
v_gene: TRBV27
CDR3aa: CASSSGTSYEQYF

j_gene: TRBJ2-3
v_gene: TRBV27
CDR3aa: CASAGGLAGVSTDTQYF

j_gene: TRBJ1-1
v_gene: TRBV7-2
CDR3aa: CASSLAQWGANTEAFF

j_gene: TRBJ1-1
v_gene: TRBV4-1
CDR3aa: CASSQDRPRRGDTEAFF

j_gene: TRBJ1-5
v_gene: TRBV29-1
CDR3aa: CSVPVGAGIQPQHF

j_gene: TRBJ2-1
v_gene: TRBV11-2
CDR3aa: CASSLGRSSGGDVGLFF

j_gene: TRBJ2-7
v_gene: TRBV5-4
CDR3aa: CASSSGTGIYEQYF

j_gene: TRBJ1-1
v_gene: TRBV28
CDR3aa: CASRPPGGTEAFF

j_gene: TRBJ2-7
v_gene: TRBV7-8
CDR3aa: CASSSDRAHEQYF

j_gene: TRBJ2-1
v_gene: TRBV7-6
CDR3aa: CASSPIDRRNEQFF

j_gene: TRBJ2-1
v_gene: TRBV19
CDR3aa: CASSRLDWLNEQFF

j_gene: TRBJ2-7
v_gene: TRBV7-9
CDR3aa: CASSLQGSGPSHYEQYF

j_gene: TRBJ1-1
v_gene: TRBV5-6
CDR3aa: CASSWGQNTEAFF

j_gene: TRBJ2-2
v_gene: TRBV27
CDR3aa: CASSFGGGSNTGELFF

j_gene: TRBJ1-2
v_gene: TRBV7-2
CDR3aa: CASSLRGGDRANYGYTF

j_gene: TRBJ2-7
v_gene: TRBV10-2
CDR3aa: CASSDLTRIVGNEQYF

j_gene: TRBJ2-7
v_gene: TRBV9
CDR3aa: CASSPNEGEQYF

j_gene: TRBJ2-1
v_gene: TRBV11-3
CDR3aa: CASSLDQGQGVYNEQFF

j_gene: TRBJ2-2
v_gene: TRBV5-1
CDR3aa: CASSSDRADNTGELFF

j_gene: TRBJ2-1
v_gene: TRBV7-3
CDR3aa: CASSGNPSTGEQFF

j_gene: TRBJ2-1
v_gene: TRBV5-1
CDR3aa: CASSLSRGDNEQFF

j_gene: TRBJ1-1
v_gene: TRBV11-1
CDR3aa: CASSPGGRLNTEAFF

j_gene: TRBJ1-2
v_gene: TRBV7-9
CDR3aa: CASSLAAAYGYTF

j_gene: TRBJ1-2
v_gene: TRBV28
CDR3aa: CASNEPADRAYGYTF

j_gene: TRBJ2-5
v_gene: TRBV6-5
CDR3aa: CASRFDRGVLETQYF

j_gene: TRBJ1-6
v_gene: TRBV5-6
CDR3aa: CASSLDRGSYNSPLHF

j_gene: TRBJ2-7
v_gene: TRBV27
CDR3aa: CASSFGDRARGSYEQYF

j_gene: TRBJ2-3
v_gene: TRBV28
CDR3aa: CASSFYWAERKNTDTQYF

j_gene: TRBJ2-1
v_gene: TRBV29-1
CDR3aa: CSVEGYNEQFF

j_gene: TRBJ1-2
v_gene: TRBV6-6
CDR3aa: CASSYRTGGLGYGYTF

j_gene: TRBJ2-7
v_gene: TRBV4-1
CDR3aa: CASSQDLEAASSYEQYF

j_gene: TRBJ2-3
v_gene: TRBV7-9
CDR3aa: CASRLAGGRGTDTQYF

j_gene: TRBJ2-3
v_gene: TRBV5-3
CDR3aa: CAMSEDTQYF

j_gene: TRBJ1-6
v_gene: TRBV4-2
CDR3aa: CASSQVTGRWNSPLHF

j_gene: TRBJ2-5
v_gene: TRBV6-5
CDR3aa: CASSVRPGAGGTQYF

j_gene: TRBJ1-2
v_gene: TRBV9
CDR3aa: CASSALTGISGYTF

j_gene: TRBJ2-7
v_gene: TRBV10-3
CDR3aa: CAISESDRGYEQYF

j_gene: TRBJ2-1
v_gene: TRBV7-9
CDR3aa: CASSLDLQPYNEQFF

j_gene: TRBJ1-1
v_gene: TRBV11-2
CDR3aa: CASSPRRGGNTEAFF

j_gene: TRBJ2-1
v_gene: TRBV5-6
CDR3aa: CASSRRTGVVDEQFF